A single sample is the source of the 25 T cell receptor beta chains below, sequenced in a study of vaccination and CD4 T cells after COVID-19. The sample's treatment: approximately 11-day PBMC culture with coronavirus spike peptide pools or control peptides (ViraFEST assay). These receptors have no identified antigens. The Oncomine TCR Beta short-read assay generated sequence data from the DNA of cultured CD4+ T cells. In TCRdb, the PCR reads were re-called with MiXCR into one record per CDR3 protein. The sample includes around 15,000 distinct CDR3 sequences, around 48% of them seen just once. Sequenced input: CD4+ T cells from blood, cultured in vitro. Receptor source: a human donor who had recovered from COVID-19.

V usage is TRBV20-1 and J usage is TRBJ1-5; D is perhaps TRBD1 (6 bases). There are 15 residues in the CDR3. With 3 bases removed from V and 0 bases from J, the gap between germline ends came to 12 bases. CDR1 and CDR2 from the germline V gene are DFQATT and SNEGSKA (reference sequence). This CDR3 is CSASPDRFSNQPQHF. The CDR3 DNA reads TGCAGTGCTAGCCCCGACAGGTTTAGCAATCAGCCCCAGCATTTT.

The chain carries TRBV4-1 and TRBJ1-1; 9 nucleotides agree with TRBD1. Germline CDR1 and CDR2: MGHRA and YSYEKL. The CDR3 consists of 16 residues. V shed 3 bases, J shed 1 base, and the junction held 6 bases outside the gene matches. The DNA of the CDR3 is TGCGCCAGCAGCCATAAACCGGGACAGGGGAACACTGAAGCTTTCTTT. The encoded protein is CASSHKPGQGNTEAFF.

This CDR3 reads CATSDSSGAGHEQYF. DNA of the CDR3: TGTGCCACCAGTGATTCGTCAGGGGCAGGGCACGAGCAGTACTTC. The chain has TRBV24-1 and TRBJ2-7, with D possibly TRBD1 on 6 matching bases. This CDR3 comprises 15 residues. Trimming took off 2 bases at V and 5 bases at J, with 15 bases between the two ends. From germline, CDR1 is KGHDR and CDR2 SFDVKD.

The chain is built from TRBV27 and TRBJ1-2; perhaps TRBD1 as D (6 bases). V gave up 6 bases and J gave up 8 bases, with 22 bases separating them. Germline loops: CDR1 MNHEY, CDR2 SMNVEV (reference sequence). The CDR3 spans 15 residues. The DNA of the CDR3 is TGTGCCAGCAGCCAAGTTTACAGGGCTTCAGACGGCTACACCTTC. As protein: CASSQVYRASDGYTF.

This clonotype has just a few counts. The V call is TRBV19, the J call TRBJ2-3; D perhaps matches TRBD2 (6 bases). The CDR3 totals 15 residues. Germline CDR1 and CDR2: LNHDA and SQIVND (reference sequence). V lost 3 bases to trimming and J lost 5 bases, with 15 bases between them. In DNA, the CDR3 is TGTGCCAGTAGTATGCAGGGTGGCGGGGTAGATACGCAGTATTTT. This sequence encodes CASSMQGGGVDTQYF. Full variable domain (outside the CDR3, taken from reference TRBV19 and TRBJ2-3): DGGITQSPKYLFRKEGQNVTLSCEQNLNHDAMYWYRQDPGQGLRLIYYSQIVNDFQKGDIAEGYSVSREKKESFPLTVTSAQKNPTAFYLCASSMQGGGVDTQYFGPGTRLTVL.

This rearrangement joins TRBV29-1 to TRBJ2-1; 10 positions match TRBD2. Germline loops: CDR1 SQVTM, CDR2 ANQGSEA. V gave up 4 bases and J gave up 8 bases; unmatched junction bases: 5. The CDR3 contains 13 residues. This chain's CDR3 is CSVATSGDDEQFF. CDR3 coding DNA: TGCAGCGTTGCTACTAGCGGGGACGATGAGCAGTTCTTC.

The CDR3 sequence: CATSRGRSTDTQYF. For the CDR3, the DNA is TGTGCCACCTCTAGGGGCCGCAGCACAGATACGCAGTATTTT. The V and J genes are TRBV7-8 and TRBJ2-3, with a possible D match to TRBD1 (5 bases). V was trimmed by 10 bases and J by 0 bases, leaving 14 bases between them. The CDR3 contains 14 residues. CDR1 is SGHVS and CDR2 is FQNEAQ in the germline V gene. The full variable domain, its missing parts supplied by reference TRBV7-8 and TRBJ2-3, is GAGVSQSPRYKVAKRGQDVALRCDPISGHVSLFWYQQALGQGPEFLTYFQNEAQLDKSGLPSDRFFAERPEGSVSTLKIQRTQQEDSAVYLCATSRGRSTDTQYFGPGTRLTVL.

V is TRBV7-2 and J is TRBJ2-1; TRBD2 aligns across 8 bases. Germline V CDR1 and CDR2: SGHTA, FQGNSA. Trimming took 1 base from V and 6 from J; bases not matched to a gene: 2. The CDR3 runs 14 residues. The CDR3, as DNA: TGTGCCAGCAGCTTAGTACTAGCGGCCAATGAGCAGTTCTTC. Protein sequence: CASSLVLAANEQFF. Based on the CDR3 plus reference TRBV7-2 and TRBJ2-1, the full variable domain is GAGVSQSPSNKVTEKGKDVELRCDPISGHTALYWYRQSLGQGLEFLIYFQGNSAPDKSGLPSDRFSAERTGGSVSTLTIQRTQQEDSAVYLCASSLVLAANEQFFGPGTRLTVL.

J is TRBJ2-2 and V is TRBV18; the D gene is possibly TRBD2 (5 bases). The germline V and J ends were trimmed by 1 base and 6 bases, with 9 bases remaining between them. Germline loops: CDR1 KGHSH, CDR2 LQKENI. The CDR3 consists of 14 residues. The CDR3 spells CASSPLEGSGELFF. CDR3 DNA sequence: TGTGCCAGCTCACCACTTGAGGGCTCCGGGGAGCTGTTTTTT.

The V and J genes are TRBV2 and TRBJ2-3; 8 bases fit TRBD1. The germline V gene has CDR1 SNHLY and CDR2 FYNNEI. Losses at the gene ends were 6 bases for V and 4 bases for J; bases not matched to a gene: 9. The CDR3 runs 15 residues. CDR3 region: CASRYLTGAADTQYF. CDR3 DNA: TGTGCCAGCAGGTACTTGACAGGGGCGGCAGATACGCAGTATTTT. The variable domain in full, with the rest retrieved from reference TRBV2 and TRBJ2-3, is EPEVTQTPSHQVTQMGQEVILRCVPISNHLYFYWYRQILGQKVEFLVSFYNNEISEKSEIFDDQFSVERPDGSNFTLKIRSTKLEDSAMYFCASRYLTGAADTQYFGPGTRLTVL.

The sample holds a few counts of this clonotype. The CDR3 coding sequence is TGTGCCAGCTCACCGACTAGCGGGGGAGGTAATGAGCAGTTCTTC. Its protein is CASSPTSGGGNEQFF. This chain links TRBV18 with TRBJ2-1, with 12 bases that match TRBD2. The germline gives CDR1 KGHSH, CDR2 LQKENI. Trimming took 3 bases from V and 7 from J; bases not matched to a gene: 4. The CDR3 totals 15 residues.

V is TRBV7-9 and J is TRBJ2-5, with a tentative D call TRBD2 (5 bases). Germline assignment: CDR1 SEHNR and CDR2 FQNEAQ (reference sequence). The CDR3 has 17 residues. V was shortened by 1 base and J by 1 base, with 16 bases between the two germline ends. The CDR3 sequence: CASSLGFSGIFQETQYF. DNA of the CDR3: TGTGCCAGCAGCTTAGGGTTCAGCGGAATATTCCAAGAGACCCAGTACTTC.

This clonotype was seen only a few times. The chain recombines TRBV10-2 with TRBJ1-1, with D perhaps TRBD1 (5 bases). Germline V lookup: CDR1 WSHSY, CDR2 SAAADI. The CDR3 is made up of 14 amino acids. The V end was cut by 7 bases, the J end by 4 bases, with 16 bases between. CDR3 residues: CASTGQLGTTEAFF. The CDR3 nucleotides read TGCGCCAGCACCGGACAATTGGGGACCACTGAAGCTTTCTTT.

The rearrangement joins TRBV7-9 to TRBJ1-1; D is unclear. V was clipped by 6 bases and J by 3 bases, with 17 bases between them. The germline V gene has CDR1 SEHNR and CDR2 FQNEAQ (reference sequence). The CDR3 length is 15 residues. The CDR3 protein is CASSRGLTRDTEAFF. In DNA, the CDR3 is TGTGCCAGCAGTCGGGGTCTAACTCGGGACACTGAAGCTTTCTTT. Looking up the rest from reference TRBV7-9 and TRBJ1-1 gives the full variable domain: DTGVSQNPRHKITKRGQNVTFRCDPISEHNRLYWYRQTLGQGPEFLTYFQNEAQLEKSRLLSDRFSAERPKGSFSTLEIQRTEQGDSAMYLCASSRGLTRDTEAFFGQGTRLTVV.

The CDR3 nucleotides read TGTGCCAGCAGCCCGACCGGGACCACTGGCCGAGAGCAGTACTTC. Residues: CASSPTGTTGREQYF. The chain employs TRBV6-1 and TRBJ2-7; either TRBD1 or TRBD2 may supply D (5 bases each). The V end lost 6 bases, the J end lost 7 bases, and 22 bases lay between the germline ends. The CDR3 totals 15 residues. Germline V gene lookup returns CDR1 MNHNS and CDR2 SASEGT.

A few counts support this clonotype. The CDR3 DNA follows: TGTGCCAGCAGCTTTAACACAGATACGCAGTATTTT. Translated: CASSFNTDTQYF. The chain recombines TRBV25-1 with TRBJ2-3; D ambiguous. Trimming removed 6 bases at V and 2 bases at J, with 6 bases between. The CDR3 extends over 12 amino acids. Germline-derived CDR1 and CDR2 are MGHDK and SYGVNS.

J is TRBJ1-1 and V is TRBV28, with D tentatively TRBD1 (6 bases). Trimming removed 5 bases at V and 2 bases at J, with 21 bases between. The CDR3 loop spans 17 amino acids. CDR1 and CDR2 from the germline V gene are MDHEN and SYDVKM. CDR3 sequence (DNA): TGTGCCAGCAGTGAAGGGGGGAGGGGCGCAGGAAACACTGAAGCTTTCTTT. Its protein is CASSEGGRGAGNTEAFF.

This sequence joins TRBV18 and TRBJ1-1; TRBD1 is a possible D gene (5 bases). This CDR3 region has 15 residues. Trimming cost V 3 bases and J 1 base, with 12 bases left between them. CDR1 and CDR2 (germline): KGHSH, LQKENI. CDR3 coding DNA: TGTGCCAGCTCACCTGGGACCCGAGGGAACACTGAAGCTTTCTTT. Residues: CASSPGTRGNTEAFF.

V and J are TRBV20-1 and TRBJ2-5, with D possibly being TRBD1 (5 bases). Germline assignment: CDR1 DFQATT and CDR2 SNEGSKA (reference sequence). Between the trimmed V and J ends, which lost 1 base and 4 bases, there was a span of 13 bases. The CDR3 extends over 14 amino acids. The CDR3 nucleotides are TGCAGTGCTAGAGGGGGCCGTGAGTTAGAGACCCAGTACTTC. The encoded protein is CSARGGRELETQYF.

The V and J genes are TRBV11-1 and TRBJ2-3; 13 nucleotides agree with TRBD2. The length of the CDR3 is 16 residues. Germline V gives CDR1 SGHAT, CDR2 FQDESV (reference sequence). The junction had 3 bases not matched to a gene; V was cut back by 2 bases and J by 4 bases. The CDR3 loop is CASSLTLAGGADTQYF. For the CDR3, the DNA is TGTGCCAGCAGCTTAACACTAGCGGGAGGGGCAGATACGCAGTATTTT.

A single count supports this clonotype. The chain joins TRBV7-2 to TRBJ1-1, with D possibly being TRBD1 (5 bases). Trimming left V 1 base short and J 0 bases short, with 9 bases between. Germline V gene data show CDR1 as SGHTA and CDR2 as FQGNSA. This CDR3 is 15 amino acids long. The chain's CDR3 is CASSLGGVMNTEAFF. The CDR3 DNA sequence: TGTGCCAGCAGCTTAGGGGGGGTCATGAACACTGAAGCTTTCTTT.

This clonotype appeared a few times. J is TRBJ2-1 and V is TRBV10-3; 7 positions match TRBD1. Per germline, CDR1 ENHRY and CDR2 SYGVKD. This CDR3 contains 13 residues. Trimming took 6 bases from V and 8 from J; bases not matched to a gene: 7. The CDR3 protein is CAISGGQVDEQFF. CDR3 sequence (DNA): TGTGCCATCAGCGGCGGACAGGTCGATGAGCAGTTCTTC.

The chain uses TRBV28 and TRBJ1-2, with 7 bases lining up with TRBD1. CDR1 and CDR2 (germline): MDHEN, SYDVKM. V gave up 11 bases and J gave up 0 bases; unmatched junction bases: 12. There are 15 residues in the CDR3. CDR3 in DNA: TGTGCCTCCAGAACTACCGGGACAGCTAACTATGGCTACACCTTC. Its protein product is CASRTTGTANYGYTF.

The V and J genes are TRBV5-4 and TRBJ2-1; 9 bases fit TRBD2. This CDR3 is 16 amino acids long. Germline CDR1 reads SGHNT; CDR2 reads YYREEE (reference sequence). V dropped 4 bases and J dropped 6; count of bases not matched to a gene: 11. The CDR3 region is CASSPPGAGGGNEQFF. CDR3 bases: TGTGCCAGCAGCCCCCCGGGCGCGGGAGGGGGCAATGAGCAGTTCTTC.

The chain is built from TRBV7-2 and TRBJ1-6; no definite D call. The CDR3 has 15 amino acids. Between the trimmed V and J ends, which lost 3 bases and 7 bases, there was a span of 13 bases. The V gene's germline CDR1 is SGHTA and CDR2 FQGNSA. The CDR3 DNA sequence: TGTGCCAGCAGCTTTCAACGGCAGGAAAATTCACCCCTCCACTTT. Its translation: CASSFQRQENSPLHF.